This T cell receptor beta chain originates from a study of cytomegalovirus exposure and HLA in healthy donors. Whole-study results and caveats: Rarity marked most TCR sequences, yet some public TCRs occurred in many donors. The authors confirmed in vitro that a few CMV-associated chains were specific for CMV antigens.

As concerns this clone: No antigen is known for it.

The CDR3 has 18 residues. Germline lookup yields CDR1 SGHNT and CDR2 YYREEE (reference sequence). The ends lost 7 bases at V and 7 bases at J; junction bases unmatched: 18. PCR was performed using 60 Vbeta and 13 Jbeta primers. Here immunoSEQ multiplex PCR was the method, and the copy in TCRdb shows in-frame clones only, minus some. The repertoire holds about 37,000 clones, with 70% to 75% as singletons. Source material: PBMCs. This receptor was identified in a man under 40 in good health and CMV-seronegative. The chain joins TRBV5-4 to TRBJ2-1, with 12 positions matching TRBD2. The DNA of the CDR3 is TGTGCCAGCTATCCGGCAGGGCTACTAGCGGGAGGAATTAATGAGCAGTTCTTC. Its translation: CASYPAGLLAGGINEQFF.